Only a few counts were recorded for the clone carrying this T cell receptor (beta chain). The target antigen is unknown. The CDR3 runs 13 residues. CDR1 and CDR2 from the germline V gene are LNHDA and SQIVND (reference sequence). V lost 5 bases and J lost 6, with 11 bases in between. This sample stems from a study of T cells in Graves' hyperthyroidism and ophthalmopathy. General study points: In blood, most of the thyroid clonotypes expanded above 0.001 were also present.

RNA transcripts gave rise to amplified TCR beta CDR3 regions. The TCR CDR3 first-round RT-PCR relied on the HTBI primer set. TCRdb itself ran the multiplex PCR reads through MiXCR, one entry per CDR3 protein. This table holds 300,000 to 450,000 distinct CDR3 sequences, about 15% found once. Patients were aged 18 to 65, had disease duration under 2 months, and had newly diagnosed hyperthyroidism. The PBMCs were taken from about 10 ml of fresh peripheral blood. Sequencing was carried out using blood. The TCR was taken from a woman aged 25-40 years with Graves' hyperthyroidism. The rearrangement uses TRBV19 and TRBJ2-1; D may be TRBD2 (5 bases). In DNA, the CDR3 is TGTGCCAGTAGTCCCCCTCGGGGCAATGAGCAGTTCTTC. Translation: CASSPPRGNEQFF.